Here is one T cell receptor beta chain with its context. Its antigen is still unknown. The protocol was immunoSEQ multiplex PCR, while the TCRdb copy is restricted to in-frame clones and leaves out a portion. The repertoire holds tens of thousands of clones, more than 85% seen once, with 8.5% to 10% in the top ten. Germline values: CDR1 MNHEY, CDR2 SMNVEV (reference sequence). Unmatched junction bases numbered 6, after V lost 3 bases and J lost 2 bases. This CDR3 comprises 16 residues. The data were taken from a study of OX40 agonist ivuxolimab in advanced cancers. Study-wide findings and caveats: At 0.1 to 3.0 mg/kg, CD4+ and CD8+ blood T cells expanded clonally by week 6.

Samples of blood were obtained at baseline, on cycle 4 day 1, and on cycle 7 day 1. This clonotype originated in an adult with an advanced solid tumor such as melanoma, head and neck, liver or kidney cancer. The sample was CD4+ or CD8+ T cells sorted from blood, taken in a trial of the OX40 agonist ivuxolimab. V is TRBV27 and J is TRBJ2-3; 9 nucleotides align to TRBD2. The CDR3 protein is CASSFLAGAPTDTQYF. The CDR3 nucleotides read TGTGCCAGCAGTTTCTTAGCGGGGGCCCCCACAGATACGCAGTATTTT.